These T cell receptor beta chains were read from a single sample in a study of human T cells and chemical hapten exposure. In TCRdb, the RACE reads were re-called with MiXCR into one record per CDR3 protein. Of 300,000 to 400,000 distinct CDR3 sequences listed, approximately 6.3% were seen once; the top ten hold 7% to 10%. Sample: whole blood, taken in connection with sensitization to the hapten diphenylcyclopropenone (DPC). All receptors come from a woman between 18 and 29 years old with alopecia areata. Some clones in this sample may be carry-over from other donors' samples. The CDR3 runs from the conserved cysteine through the conserved F or W. D genes are given only for firm matches. A clone size is listed for some rows: how often the clone was seen (once, few, many), or a class if it is expanded.

cdr3_aa: CASIAVTAGNTIYF
cdr3_nt: TGTGCCAGCATTGCAGTGACAGCTGGAAACACCATATATTTT
v_call: TRBV12-3/TRBV12-4
clone_size: many
j_call: TRBJ1-3
d_call: NA

cdr3_aa: CASSPHGTSGGVSTDTQYF
cdr3_nt: TGCGCCAGCAGCCCTCACGGGACTAGCGGGGGGGTAAGCACAGATACGCAGTATTTT
v_call: TRBV5-1
clone_size: NA
j_call: TRBJ2-3
d_call: TRBD2

cdr3_aa: CTSGGGGGTEAFF
cdr3_nt: TGTACCAGCGGGGGTGGGGGAGGAACTGAAGCCTTCTTT
v_call: TRBV6-1
clone_size: few
j_call: TRBJ1-1
d_call: NA

cdr3_aa: CASSLALTSNQPQHF
cdr3_nt: TGTGCCAGCAGCTTAGCGCTCACGAGCAATCAGCCCCAGCATTTT
v_call: TRBV7-2
clone_size: NA
j_call: TRBJ1-5
d_call: NA

cdr3_aa: CASSYRAGGGTDTQYF
cdr3_nt: TGTGCCAGCAGTTACCGAGCCGGGGGAGGCACAGATACGCAGTATTTT
v_call: TRBV6-6
clone_size: many
j_call: TRBJ2-3
d_call: NA

cdr3_aa: CASSDHNTEAFF
cdr3_nt: TGTGCCAGCAGTGACCATAACACTGAAGCTTTCTTT
v_call: TRBV25-1
clone_size: few
j_call: TRBJ1-1
d_call: NA

cdr3_aa: CSARGAAGAYQETQYF
cdr3_nt: TGCAGTGCTAGAGGGGCCGCGGGCGCGTACCAAGAGACCCAGTACTTC
v_call: TRBV20-1
clone_size: few
j_call: TRBJ2-5
d_call: NA

cdr3_aa: CASSENSYTEAFF
cdr3_nt: TGTGCCAGCAGCGAAAACAGCTACACTGAAGCTTTCTTT
v_call: TRBV9
clone_size: NA
j_call: TRBJ1-1
d_call: NA

cdr3_aa: CASSPASGGGPDTQYF
cdr3_nt: TGTGCCAGCAGCCCTGCTAGCGGGGGGGGCCCAGATACGCAGTATTTT
v_call: TRBV7-9
clone_size: many
j_call: TRBJ2-3
d_call: TRBD2

cdr3_aa: CASSPQDTYEQYF
cdr3_nt: TGTGCCAGCTCACCACAGGACACCTACGAGCAGTACTTC
v_call: TRBV18
clone_size: NA
j_call: TRBJ2-7
d_call: NA

cdr3_aa: CAISETGNNEQFF
cdr3_nt: TGTGCCATCAGCGAGACAGGGAACAATGAGCAGTTCTTC
v_call: TRBV10-3
clone_size: NA
j_call: TRBJ2-1
d_call: TRBD1

cdr3_aa: CASSQVLGGPYNEQFF
cdr3_nt: TGCGCCAGCAGCCAAGTTTTGGGGGGCCCCTACAATGAGCAGTTCTTC
v_call: TRBV4-1
clone_size: few
j_call: TRBJ2-1
d_call: NA

cdr3_aa: CASSLGQGVSYEQYF
cdr3_nt: TGTGCCAGCAGCTTGGGGCAGGGAGTCTCCTACGAGCAGTACTTC
v_call: TRBV5-4
clone_size: NA
j_call: TRBJ2-7
d_call: NA

cdr3_aa: CASSSIHGQGAQDTQYF
cdr3_nt: TGTGCCAGCAGCTCCATACACGGACAGGGGGCGCAGGATACGCAGTATTTT
v_call: TRBV7-3
clone_size: few
j_call: TRBJ2-3
d_call: TRBD1

cdr3_aa: CASSVVSGTGLYGYTF
cdr3_nt: TGTGCCAGCAGCGTAGTGTCCGGGACAGGGCTCTATGGCTACACCTTC
v_call: TRBV9
clone_size: few
j_call: TRBJ1-2
d_call: TRBD1

cdr3_aa: CASSPPSGANVLTF
cdr3_nt: TGTGCCAGCAGTCCCCCCTCTGGGGCCAACGTCCTGACTTTC
v_call: TRBV12-3/TRBV12-4
clone_size: few
j_call: TRBJ2-6
d_call: NA

cdr3_aa: CASSPAPGQGLNGYTF
cdr3_nt: TGTGCCAGCAGCCCTGCCCCTGGACAGGGCCTTAATGGCTACACCTTC
v_call: TRBV2
clone_size: few
j_call: TRBJ1-2
d_call: TRBD1

cdr3_aa: CASVGTRNTGELFF
cdr3_nt: TGTGCCAGCGTCGGGACGCGAAACACCGGGGAGCTGTTTTTT
v_call: TRBV6-5
clone_size: NA
j_call: TRBJ2-2
d_call: NA

cdr3_aa: CASSLEYWGDTEAFF
cdr3_nt: TGTGCCAGCAGCTTAGAGTACTGGGGCGACACTGAAGCTTTCTTT
v_call: TRBV7-2
clone_size: NA
j_call: TRBJ1-1
d_call: NA

cdr3_aa: CASSLRRGAHGYTF
cdr3_nt: TGTGCCAGCAGTTTAAGGCGGGGGGCACATGGCTACACCTTC
v_call: TRBV12-3/TRBV12-4
clone_size: few
j_call: TRBJ1-2
d_call: NA

cdr3_aa: CASSNGPGEAFF
cdr3_nt: TGTGCCAGCTCCAACGGGCCAGGGGAAGCTTTCTTT
v_call: TRBV18
clone_size: NA
j_call: TRBJ1-1
d_call: NA

cdr3_aa: CASRLLAGGPTGELFF
cdr3_nt: TGTGCCAGCAGATTACTAGCGGGGGGGCCCACCGGGGAGCTGTTTTTT
v_call: TRBV27
clone_size: NA
j_call: TRBJ2-2
d_call: TRBD2

cdr3_aa: CASSPRGQVGKLFF
cdr3_nt: TGTGCCAGCAGTCCCCGGGGCCAAGTTGGAAAACTGTTTTTT
v_call: TRBV6-2/TRBV6-3
clone_size: many
j_call: TRBJ1-4
d_call: NA

cdr3_aa: CSARDPPDRGEVYEQYF
cdr3_nt: TGCAGTGCTAGAGATCCCCCGGACAGAGGGGAGGTCTACGAGCAGTACTTC
v_call: TRBV20-1
clone_size: NA
j_call: TRBJ2-7
d_call: NA

cdr3_aa: CASSARDSLYPNYGYTF
cdr3_nt: TGTGCCAGCAGTGCGCGGGACAGCCTCTACCCGAACTATGGCTACACCTTC
v_call: TRBV28
clone_size: few
j_call: TRBJ1-2
d_call: TRBD1

cdr3_aa: CASSYSVLGTEAFF
cdr3_nt: TGTGCCAGCAGTTACTCAGTCCTGGGAACTGAAGCTTTCTTT
v_call: TRBV6-5
clone_size: NA
j_call: TRBJ1-1
d_call: NA